This T cell receptor (beta chain) was identified in a study of blood T cell repertoires in COVID-19. As for the study in general: Acute and convalescent COVID-19 samples came from the United States, Italy and Spain. PBMCs, B-cell-depleted T cells, or T cells provided the cDNA or gDNA that made up the material.

Repertoires were generated with immunoSEQ multiplex PCR, while TCRdb's copy carries only in-frame clones and drops some. Of roughly 180,000 clones listed, around 90% are singletons. Which cohort a participant joined came from the clinical history participants gave. This clone occurred a few times. Sequenced: PBMCs or T cells enriched from blood (not recorded which). This receptor was taken from a woman aged 25 to 39 who had recovered from COVID-19.

The CDR3 reads CASTAFGGGSNQPQHF. DNA of the CDR3: TGTGCCAGTACCGCTTTTGGGGGAGGGAGCAATCAGCCCCAGCATTTT. The chain employs TRBV19 and TRBJ1-5; the D gene is possibly TRBD1 (5 bases). CDR3 length equals 16 residues. Trimming removed 7 bases from V and 1 base from J, with 17 bases in between. Germline V lookup: CDR1 LNHDA, CDR2 SQIVND (reference sequence).